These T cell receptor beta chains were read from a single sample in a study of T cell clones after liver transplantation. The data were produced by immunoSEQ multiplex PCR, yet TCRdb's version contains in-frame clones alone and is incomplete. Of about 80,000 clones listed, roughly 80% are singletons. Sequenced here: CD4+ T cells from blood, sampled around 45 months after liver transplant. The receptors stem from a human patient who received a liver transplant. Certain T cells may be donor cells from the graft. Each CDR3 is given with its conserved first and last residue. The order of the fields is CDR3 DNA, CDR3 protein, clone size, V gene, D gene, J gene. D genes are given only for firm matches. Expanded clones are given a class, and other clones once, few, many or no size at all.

CDR3 DNA: TGTGCCAGCTCACCCCAGGGCCTGTCTGGAAACACCATATATTTT
CDR3 protein: CASSPQGLSGNTIYF
clone size: .
V gene: TRBV18
D gene: .
J gene: TRBJ1-3

CDR3 DNA: TGTGCCAGCTCACCCCTGGGGGCTAGCGGGAGCACCAAAAACATTCAGTACTTC
CDR3 protein: CASSPLGASGSTKNIQYF
clone size: .
V gene: TRBV18
D gene: TRBD2
J gene: TRBJ2-4

CDR3 DNA: TGTGCCAGCTCAGCGAGGACAGAAGCCTACGAGCAGTACTTC
CDR3 protein: CASSARTEAYEQYF
clone size: once
V gene: TRBV18
D gene: .
J gene: TRBJ2-7

CDR3 DNA: TGCGCCAGCAGCCCCTTAGGGAGCGGAATACCTACAGATACGCAGTATTTT
CDR3 protein: CASSPLGSGIPTDTQYF
clone size: once
V gene: TRBV4-1
D gene: .
J gene: TRBJ2-3

CDR3 DNA: TGTGCCAGCAGTTACTCGATGAGGGGAGGCTACGAGCAGTACTTC
CDR3 protein: CASSYSMRGGYEQYF
clone size: few
V gene: TRBV6-5
D gene: .
J gene: TRBJ2-7

CDR3 DNA: TGTGCCAGCAGTCCCCCGGGACCCTACACTGAAGCTTTCTTT
CDR3 protein: CASSPPGPYTEAFF
clone size: .
V gene: TRBV6-5
D gene: .
J gene: TRBJ1-1

CDR3 DNA: TGTGCCAGCAGCTTTCCGAAGGAGACCCAGTACTTC
CDR3 protein: CASSFPKETQYF
clone size: once
V gene: TRBV7-6
D gene: .
J gene: TRBJ2-5

CDR3 DNA: TGTGCCAGAAGCTTTCTGGCGGGAGGGATAATAGGGTACGAGCAGTACTTC
CDR3 protein: CARSFLAGGIIGYEQYF
clone size: .
V gene: TRBV5-3
D gene: TRBD2
J gene: TRBJ2-7

CDR3 DNA: TGTGCCAGCAGCTTACGACAGGGGGAGACAGATACGCAGTATTTT
CDR3 protein: CASSLRQGETDTQYF
clone size: once
V gene: TRBV11-2
D gene: TRBD1
J gene: TRBJ2-3

CDR3 DNA: TGTGCCAGCAGTGAGTTGGTTTCGGGTGAGACCCAGTACTTC
CDR3 protein: CASSELVSGETQYF
clone size: few
V gene: TRBV2
D gene: .
J gene: TRBJ2-5

CDR3 DNA: TGTGCCAGCACTCCGACAGGGCGAGAGACCCAGTACTTC
CDR3 protein: CASTPTGRETQYF
clone size: .
V gene: TRBV28
D gene: TRBD1
J gene: TRBJ2-5

CDR3 DNA: TGTGCCAGCAGCGTTAGCGGGAGCAACTCCTACGAGCAGTACTTC
CDR3 protein: CASSVSGSNSYEQYF
clone size: .
V gene: TRBV5-4
D gene: TRBD2
J gene: TRBJ2-7

CDR3 DNA: TGCGCCAGCAGCCAAGGGAGGCGGAGCGGAGCAAACTACGAGCAGTACTTC
CDR3 protein: CASSQGRRSGANYEQYF
clone size: .
V gene: TRBV4-1
D gene: .
J gene: TRBJ2-7

CDR3 DNA: TGCGCCAGCAGCTTAGGACAGGGAGTGGGCACTGAAGCTTTCTTT
CDR3 protein: CASSLGQGVGTEAFF
clone size: .
V gene: TRBV5-1
D gene: TRBD1
J gene: TRBJ1-1

CDR3 DNA: TGTGCCAGCAGCTACAGGGTAGGCGAGCAGTACTTC
CDR3 protein: CASSYRVGEQYF
clone size: .
V gene: TRBV7-2
D gene: .
J gene: TRBJ2-7

CDR3 DNA: TGTGCCAGCAGCGCCTGGTGGAGCGGGAGGTCCAATGAGCAGTTCTTC
CDR3 protein: CASSAWWSGRSNEQFF
clone size: once
V gene: TRBV7-9
D gene: TRBD2
J gene: TRBJ2-1

CDR3 DNA: TGTGCCAGCTTGGGACAGGTTAATGAAAAACTGTTTTTT
CDR3 protein: CASLGQVNEKLFF
clone size: .
V gene: TRBV28
D gene: TRBD1
J gene: TRBJ1-4

CDR3 DNA: TGTGCCATCAGTGTGACTAGCACAGATACGCAGTATTTT
CDR3 protein: CAISVTSTDTQYF
clone size: .
V gene: TRBV10-3
D gene: .
J gene: TRBJ2-3

CDR3 DNA: TGTGCCAGCAGTTATAGTGTCAGCTCCTACGAGCAGTACTTC
CDR3 protein: CASSYSVSSYEQYF
clone size: .
V gene: TRBV6-5
D gene: .
J gene: TRBJ2-7

CDR3 DNA: TGTGCCAGCAGACGAGCGGCAAGAAGCTCCTACGAGCAGTACTTC
CDR3 protein: CASRRAARSSYEQYF
clone size: .
V gene: TRBV27
D gene: .
J gene: TRBJ2-7

CDR3 DNA: TGTGCCAGCAGCACTAGCGGGAGACTACAAGAGACCCAGTACTTC
CDR3 protein: CASSTSGRLQETQYF
clone size: .
V gene: TRBV6-1
D gene: TRBD2
J gene: TRBJ2-5